These 27 T cell receptor beta chains originate from one sample sequenced in a study of early stage breast cancer tumors. Assay: immunoSEQ multiplex PCR; the TCRdb copy retains only in-frame clones and omits some. The sample holds tens of thousands of clones, 78% seen once. Input material: blood. The receptors come from a person aged 35 to 50 with breast cancer.

The chain recombines TRBV4-1 with TRBJ2-1; TRBD1 or TRBD2 may be the D gene (5 bases each). CDR1 is MGHRA and CDR2 is YSYEKL in the germline V gene. V was shortened by 4 bases and J by 10 bases, with 17 bases between the two germline ends. This CDR3 comprises 14 residues. CDR3 nucleotides: TGCGCCAGCAGCCTGGGGATTCGGGGCGGAGAGCAGTTCTTC. It specifies CASSLGIRGGEQFF.

The genes are TRBV14 and TRBJ2-5, with 13 bases matching TRBD2. The V and J ends lost 4 bases and 5 bases, in that order; junction bases with no gene match: 7. CDR1 and CDR2 (germline): SGHDN, FVKESK. CDR3 size: 16 residues. The CDR3 DNA is TGTGCCAGCAGCCTTGGGACTAGCGGGATGAGGGAGACCCAGTACTTC. Its protein product is CASSLGTSGMRETQYF.

The CDR3 DNA is TGTGCCAGCAGCCAAGAACCACTCCGCGCGGGAGACACAGATACGCAGTATTTT. This gives the protein CASSQEPLRAGDTDTQYF. This chain uses TRBV4-2 with TRBJ2-3, with 7 bases aligning to TRBD2. J gave up 2 bases and V 0 bases, and 11 bases lay outside the gene matches. Per germline, CDR1 LGHNA and CDR2 YNFKEQ. The CDR3 contains 18 residues.

This clone was seen a few times. This chain connects TRBV5-1 to TRBJ2-7; no reliable D call. Looked up from germline, CDR1 is SGHRS and CDR2 is YFSETQ. V lost 4 bases and J lost 5, with 10 bases in between. There are 12 residues in the CDR3. The CDR3 nucleotides read TGCGCCAGCAGCGACCTGCCGGACGAGCAGTACTTC. Amino acid sequence: CASSDLPDEQYF.

The genes are TRBV19 and TRBJ1-1; 7 bases are shared with TRBD1. This CDR3 is 15 amino acids long. From germline, CDR1 is LNHDA and CDR2 SQIVND (reference sequence). Trimming removed 5 bases from V and 1 base from J; junction bases left unmatched: 7. The CDR3 DNA reads as TGTGCCAGTAGTTCGTTGGGACAGCCGAACACTGAAGCTTTCTTT. The encoded protein is CASSSLGQPNTEAFF.

This clone has only a few counts. The chain links TRBV15 to TRBJ1-1; D remains ambiguous. CDR1 is LNHNV and CDR2 is YYDKDF in the germline V gene (reference sequence). Trimming shortened V by 7 bases and J by 1 base, and 13 bases separated the two germline ends. The CDR3 spans 14 residues. The CDR3 is CATTTGKRNTEAFF. The CDR3 coding sequence is TGTGCCACCACGACGGGGAAACGGAACACTGAAGCTTTCTTT.

This clone was recorded a few times. The V call is TRBV6-5, the J call TRBJ2-3, with D unresolved. The germline V and J ends were trimmed by 0 bases and 6 bases, with 7 bases remaining between them. CDR1 is MNHEY, CDR2 SVGAGI, per germline. CDR3 length equals 13 residues. The CDR3 sequence: CASSYSPEDTQYF. In DNA form, the CDR3 reads TGTGCCAGCAGTTACTCGCCGGAGGATACGCAGTATTTT.

CDR3 region: CASSAADYTGELFF. The CDR3 coding sequence is TGTGCCAGCAGCGCCGCCGATTACACCGGGGAGCTGTTTTTT. The chain combines TRBV11-1 with TRBJ2-2; D gene uncertain. The CDR3 extends over 14 amino acids. Per the germline V gene, CDR1 is SGHAT and CDR2 is FQDESV (reference sequence). V was clipped by 5 bases and J by 3 bases, with 10 bases between them.

In this sample, this clone turned up once. The chain is built from TRBV5-4 and TRBJ2-5; TRBD2 is a possible D gene (6 bases). CDR3 size: 13 residues. Germline V gene data show CDR1 as SGHNT and CDR2 as YYREEE (reference sequence). V was shortened by 4 bases and J by 3 bases, with 10 bases between the two germline ends. The chain's CDR3 is CASSPGLEETQYF. The CDR3 DNA is TGTGCCAGCAGCCCGGGACTTGAAGAGACCCAGTACTTC.

V gene TRBV5-1 combines with J gene TRBJ2-7; 9 bases are shared with TRBD1. CDR1 SGHRS and CDR2 YFSETQ come from the germline V gene. Germline trimming cut 4 bases from V and 3 bases from J; bases unmatched to any gene: 5. This CDR3 contains 14 residues. CDR3 sequence: CASSVRTGVYEQYF. DNA for the CDR3: TGCGCCAGCAGCGTCCGGACAGGGGTCTACGAGCAGTACTTC.

V usage is TRBV5-1 and J usage is TRBJ2-7, with D perhaps TRBD1 or TRBD2 (5 bases each). Trimming pared 2 bases from V and 5 bases from J, leaving 11 bases between. The CDR3 covers 13 residues. From germline, CDR1 is SGHRS and CDR2 YFSETQ. The CDR3 protein is CASSFELGDEQYF. CDR3 DNA sequence: TGCGCCAGCAGCTTCGAACTAGGGGACGAGCAGTACTTC.

This sequence joins TRBV5-1 and TRBJ1-1; no firm D call. CDR1 and CDR2 from the germline V gene are SGHRS and YFSETQ. Trimming left V 2 bases short and J 3 bases short, with 11 bases between. The CDR3 is 14 amino acids. The CDR3 DNA reads TGCGCCAGCAGCTTCCTCGGGAGGGACACTGAAGCTTTCTTT. This gives the protein CASSFLGRDTEAFF.

Regarding this clone: One junction end does not reproduce the germline sequence, and a read error may be involved. The V and J genes are TRBV4-2 and TRBJ2-3; no reliable D call. Germline-derived CDR1 and CDR2 are LGHNA and YNFKEQ. CDR3 length equals 12 residues. CDR3 nucleotide sequence: TGTGCCAGCAGCCAGCGCACAGATGCGCAGTATTTT. Protein product: CASSQRTDAQYF.

The chain joins TRBV18 to TRBJ2-5; 10 nucleotides align to TRBD1. Germline V lookup: CDR1 KGHSH, CDR2 LQKENI. The CDR3 length is 15 residues. The J segment lost 5 bases and the V segment lost 6 bases, leaving 9 bases of the junction unmatched. CDR3 region: CASSRDRGGDETQYF. The CDR3 nucleotides read TGTGCCAGCTCCCGGGACAGGGGAGGTGATGAGACCCAGTACTTC.

The J gene is TRBJ2-7, the V gene TRBV7-9, with D possibly matching TRBD1 (5 bases). V was cut by 5 bases and J by 6 bases, with 17 bases left in between. This CDR3 spans 14 amino acids. CDR1 is SEHNR and CDR2 is FQNEAQ in the germline V gene (reference sequence). The CDR3 region has the DNA TGTGCCAGCAGCCTCCGGGCAGGGTTTTTCGAGCAGTACTTC. Protein product: CASSLRAGFFEQYF.

The chain employs TRBV19 and TRBJ1-5, with D maybe TRBD1 (5 bases). The V end was cut by 7 bases, the J end by 3 bases, with 16 bases between. CDR3 length: 15 amino acids. CDR1 is LNHDA, CDR2 SQIVND, per germline (reference sequence). The CDR3 sequence: CASTTKRDANQPQHF. The DNA of the CDR3 is TGTGCCAGTACGACTAAAAGGGACGCCAATCAGCCCCAGCATTTT.

This clone was counted a single time. The chain recombines TRBV13 with TRBJ2-7; 14 nucleotides match TRBD2. V lost 4 bases, J lost 2 bases, and 1 base stayed unmatched. Germline V gene data show CDR1 as PRHDT and CDR2 as FYEKMQ (reference sequence). The CDR3 runs to 15 residues. The CDR3 nucleotides read TGTGCCAGCAGCTCGGGACTAGCGGGAGCCTACGAGCAGTACTTC. Its protein product is CASSSGLAGAYEQYF.

This sequence joins TRBV30 and TRBJ2-7; D unclear. The germline gives CDR1 GTSNPN, CDR2 SVGIG (reference sequence). CDR3 size: 13 residues. V was clipped by 3 bases and J by 7 bases, with 16 bases between them. The CDR3: CAWSDDAATEQYF. CDR3 sequence (DNA): TGTGCCTGGAGCGATGACGCGGCGACGGAGCAGTACTTC.

The sample holds a few counts of this clone. The rearrangement links TRBV15 to TRBJ2-7; D might be TRBD1 (5 bases). CDR1 and CDR2 from the germline V gene are LNHNV and YYDKDF (reference sequence). V dropped 1 base and J dropped 2 bases, with 9 bases sitting between them. The CDR3 totals 14 residues. For the CDR3, the DNA is TGTGCCACCAGCAGAGTGGGGCCTACCTACGAGCAGTACTTC. It translates to CATSRVGPTYEQYF.

This clone was detected a few times. This chain links TRBV19 with TRBJ2-2, with D tentatively TRBD1 (6 bases). Trimming stripped 9 bases from V and 7 bases from J, with 15 bases between. Germline V gene sequence: CDR1 LNHDA, CDR2 SQIVND (reference sequence). The length of the CDR3 is 13 residues. CDR3 DNA sequence: TGTGCCAGCACAGGACAGCAGGGCGGGGAGCTGTTTTTT. It is translated as CASTGQQGGELFF. The full variable domain, completed using reference TRBV19 and TRBJ2-2, is DGGITQSPKYLFRKEGQNVTLSCEQNLNHDAMYWYRQDPGQGLRLIYYSQIVNDFQKGDIAEGYSVSREKKESFPLTVTSAQKNPTAFYLCASTGQQGGELFFGEGSRLTVL.

A single count supports this clone. V gene TRBV6-1 combines with J gene TRBJ2-5; D assignment may be TRBD1 or TRBD2 (6 bases each). The CDR3 is 13 amino acids. Germline loops: CDR1 MNHNS, CDR2 SASEGT. The V end lost 7 bases, the J end lost 5 bases, and 14 bases lay between the germline ends. CDR3 DNA sequence: TGTGCCAGCATCGTAGGGGGGCGGGAGACCCAGTACTTC. It specifies CASIVGGRETQYF.

This chain connects TRBV19 to TRBJ2-1; 7 bases agree with TRBD1. J lost 5 bases, V lost 7 bases, and 8 bases had no gene match. The CDR3 length is 14 residues. CDR1 is LNHDA, CDR2 SQIVND, per germline (reference sequence). This chain's CDR3 is CASITPTGHNEQFF. In DNA, the CDR3 is TGTGCCAGTATTACTCCGACAGGGCACAATGAGCAGTTCTTC.

This rearrangement joins TRBV11-2 to TRBJ2-2; 12 bases align to TRBD2. This CDR3 contains 15 residues. The V gene end was trimmed by 5 bases and the J gene end by 6 bases; junction bases not matched to a gene: 4. Germline assignment: CDR1 SGHAT and CDR2 FQNNGV. Here the CDR3 reads CASSTPSGRAGELFF. The DNA of the CDR3 is TGTGCCAGCAGCACCCCTAGCGGGAGGGCCGGGGAGCTGTTTTTT.

This clone was detected only a few times. This chain joins TRBV30 and TRBJ1-2; D ambiguous. The germline V gene encodes CDR1 GTSNPN and CDR2 SVGIG (reference sequence). V lost 3 bases and J lost 8, with 10 bases in between. The CDR3 extends over 11 amino acids. The CDR3 protein is CAWSGLWGYTF. CDR3 nucleotides: TGTGCCTGGAGCGGGCTCTGGGGCTACACCTTC.

The V call is TRBV5-8, the J call TRBJ2-3; TRBD2 matches at 8 bases. Germline lookup yields CDR1 SGHTS and CDR2 YDEGEE. The CDR3 runs to 17 residues. The V gene end was trimmed by 1 base and the J gene end by 2 bases; junction bases not matched to a gene: 9. CDR3: CASSLQLTSEPTDTQYF. The DNA of the CDR3 is TGTGCCAGCAGCTTGCAGTTGACTAGCGAACCCACAGATACGCAGTATTTT.

The CDR3 bases are TGTGCCAGCAGCTTAACCGGGGATACGCAGTATTTT. Encoded protein: CASSLTGDTQYF. The rearrangement uses TRBV7-3 and TRBJ2-3; D is unclear. CDR1 and CDR2 (germline): SGHTA, FQGTGA. CDR3 length: 12 amino acids. Trimming stripped 0 bases from V and 6 bases from J, with 4 bases between.

The gene calls are TRBV27 and TRBJ2-3; a possible D gene is TRBD1 (6 bases). V lost 8 bases to trimming and J lost 3 bases, with 12 bases between them. The CDR3 loop spans 13 amino acids. In germline, CDR1 is MNHEY, CDR2 SMNVEV (reference sequence). The CDR3: CASRRGVTDTQYF. Here the CDR3 DNA reads TGTGCCAGCCGCAGGGGTGTAACAGATACGCAGTATTTT.